The rows below give T cell receptor beta chains drawn from one sample of a study of T cells in localized non-small cell lung cancer. The table came from immunoSEQ multiplex PCR; TCRdb's copy has only in-frame clones and leaves some out. The data hold about 2,200 clones, with around 22% observed a single time. The source was lung tumor tissue, collected before any cancer treatment. Receptor source: a man aged 40 to 69 with stage II lung adenocarcinoma. CDR3s include the opening cysteine and the closing phenylalanine or tryptophan. The order of the fields is J gene, D gene, V gene, clone size, CDR3 protein, CDR3 DNA. A D gene is named only where the DNA matches it firmly. The size of a clone is reported for some rows only, either as once, few or many, or as a class for expanded clones.

>TRBJ1-1|.|TRBV6-8|.
CASRRVNTEAFF
TGTGCCAGCAGACGAGTTAACACTGAAGCTTTCTTT
>TRBJ2-1|TRBD2|TRBV6-8|.
CASNGERGHSYNEQFF
TGTGCCAGCAACGGTGAGCGGGGCCACTCCTACAATGAGCAGTTCTTC
>TRBJ2-1|.|TRBV18|.
CASSLTFLDEQFF
TGTGCCAGCTCACTTACTTTTCTCGATGAGCAGTTCTTC
>TRBJ2-1|TRBD1|TRBV11-3|medium-sized
CASSLTRDRGPNEQFF
TGTGCCAGCAGCCTCACCCGGGACAGGGGGCCAAATGAGCAGTTCTTC
>TRBJ1-6|.|TRBV19|.
CASISIVRDSPLHF
TGTGCCAGTATTTCTATTGTTAGGGATTCACCCCTCCACTTT
>TRBJ1-1|.|TRBV6-1|.
CASSEGVMGSLMNTEAFF
TGTGCCAGCAGTGAAGGAGTAATGGGTTCCCTTATGAACACTGAAGCTTTCTTT
>TRBJ2-7|.|TRBV29-1|.
CSVRMGPSEQYF
TGCAGCGTCCGCATGGGCCCGTCCGAGCAGTACTTC
>TRBJ2-7|TRBD2|TRBV6-8|medium-sized
CASSTRTSGRNEQYF
TGTGCCAGCAGTACCCGGACTAGCGGGAGGAACGAGCAGTACTTC
>TRBJ2-1|.|TRBV25-1|.
CASSKRASGVKYNEQFF
TGTGCCAGCAGTAAGCGAGCCTCGGGAGTTAAATACAATGAGCAGTTCTTC
>TRBJ2-7|.|TRBV11-3|.
CASSSLDRPYEQYF
TGTGCCAGCAGCTCGCTCGATCGACCCTACGAGCAGTACTTC
>TRBJ2-1|.|TRBV9|few
CASSVVPREKVLNEQFF
TGTGCCAGCAGCGTAGTACCGCGGGAAAAAGTTTTAAATGAGCAGTTCTTC
>TRBJ2-6|TRBD1|TRBV9|few
CASSLETGGSGANVLTF
TGTGCCAGCAGTCTAGAAACAGGGGGCTCTGGGGCCAACGTCCTGACTTTC
>TRBJ2-3|.|TRBV10-3|few
CAISDGLAPSSTDTQYF
TGTGCCATCAGTGACGGTTTGGCACCCTCTAGCACAGATACGCAGTATTTT